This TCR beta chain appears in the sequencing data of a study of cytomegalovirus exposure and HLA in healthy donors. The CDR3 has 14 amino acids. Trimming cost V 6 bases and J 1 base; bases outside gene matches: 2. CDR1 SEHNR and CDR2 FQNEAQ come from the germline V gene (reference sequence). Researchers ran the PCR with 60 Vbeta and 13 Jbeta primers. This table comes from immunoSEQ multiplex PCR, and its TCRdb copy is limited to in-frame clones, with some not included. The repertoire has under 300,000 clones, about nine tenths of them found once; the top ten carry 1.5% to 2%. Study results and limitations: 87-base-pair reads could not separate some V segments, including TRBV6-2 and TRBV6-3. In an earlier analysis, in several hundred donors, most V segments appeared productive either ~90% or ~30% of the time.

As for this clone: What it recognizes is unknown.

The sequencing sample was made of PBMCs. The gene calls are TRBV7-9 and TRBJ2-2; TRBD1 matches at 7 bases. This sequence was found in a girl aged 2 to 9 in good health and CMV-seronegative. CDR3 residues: CASRTGRNTGELFF. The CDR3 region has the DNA TGTGCCAGCAGGACAGGGAGGAACACCGGGGAGCTGTTTTTT.